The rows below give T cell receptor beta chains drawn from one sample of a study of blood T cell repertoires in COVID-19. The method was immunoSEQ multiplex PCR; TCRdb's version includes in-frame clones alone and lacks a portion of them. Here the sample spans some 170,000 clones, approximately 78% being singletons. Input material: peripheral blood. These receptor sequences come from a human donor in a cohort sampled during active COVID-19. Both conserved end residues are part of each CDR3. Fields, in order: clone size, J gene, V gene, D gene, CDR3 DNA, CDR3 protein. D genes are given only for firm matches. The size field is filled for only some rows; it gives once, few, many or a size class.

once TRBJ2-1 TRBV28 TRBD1 TGTGCCAGCAGTCACTACGGACAGGGAGGCTACAATGAGCAGTTCTTC CASSHYGQGGYNEQFF
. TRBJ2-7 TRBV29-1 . TGCAGCGTTGAAGTAACAGGGAGTTACGAGCAGTACTTC CSVEVTGSYEQYF
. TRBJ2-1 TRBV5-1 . TGCGCCAGCAGCTCCGTTGGGGGCAGGACCTACAATGAGCAGTTCTTC CASSSVGGRTYNEQFF
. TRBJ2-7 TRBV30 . TGTGCCTGGAGTAGATCAGGGGTGACCCCCTACGAGCAGTACTTC CAWSRSGVTPYEQYF
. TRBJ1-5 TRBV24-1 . TGTGCCACCAGTGATAGGACACAAAATAGCAATCAGCCCCAGCATTTT CATSDRTQNSNQPQHF
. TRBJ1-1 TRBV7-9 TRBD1 TGTGCCAGCAGCCCCGGGACAGCCAATTTGAACACTGAAGCTTTCTTT CASSPGTANLNTEAFF
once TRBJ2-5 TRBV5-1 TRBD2 TGCGCCAGCAGCTTCCTAGCGGTCCCTGGGGAGACCCAGTACTTC CASSFLAVPGETQYF
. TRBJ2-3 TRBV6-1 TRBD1 TGTGCCAGCAGTGAAGGGGGGGGACAGGGAACAGATACGCAGTATTTT CASSEGGGQGTDTQYF
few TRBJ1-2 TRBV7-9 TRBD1 TGTGCCAGCAGCTCTCAGGGACAGGGGGCGAAGACCTTC CASSSQGQGAKTF
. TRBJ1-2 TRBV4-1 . TGCGCCAGCAGCCAAGGACCGGCTTGGGGGCAAATGGATGGCTACACCTTC CASSQGPAWGQMDGYTF
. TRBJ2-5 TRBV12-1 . TGTGCCAGCAGCCCCCGGGCCTCCCCGGGGGGAGAGACCCAGTACTTC CASSPRASPGGETQYF
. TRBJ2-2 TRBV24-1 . TGTGCCACCAGTGAAAGAGTTACCGGGGGAAACACCGGGGAGCTGTTTTTT CATSERVTGGNTGELFF
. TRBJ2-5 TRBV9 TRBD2 TGTGCCAGCAGCGTAGCAACTAGCGGGGGGTTACAAGAGACCCAGTACTTC CASSVATSGGLQETQYF
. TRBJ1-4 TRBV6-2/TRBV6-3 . TGTGCCAGCAGTTCGTTCCCGACGGGGGACTCGTCGAATGAAAAACTGTTTTTT CASSSFPTGDSSNEKLFF
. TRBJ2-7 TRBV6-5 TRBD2 TGTGCCAGCAGTTACTCCTCTAGCGGGATCTACGAGCAGTACTTC CASSYSSSGIYEQYF
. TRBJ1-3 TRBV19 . TGTGCCAGTAGTATGGGCGACTCTGGAAACACCATATATTTT CASSMGDSGNTIYF
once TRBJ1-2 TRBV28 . TGTGCCAGCAGGATGGACAGCAGAAACTATGGCTACACCTTC CASRMDSRNYGYTF
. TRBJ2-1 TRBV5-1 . TGCGCCAGCAGCCTGATCGGCAATGAGCAGTTCTTC CASSLIGNEQFF
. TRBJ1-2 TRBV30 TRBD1 TGTGCCTGGAGTCTCGACAGGGGCTATGGCTACACCTTC CAWSLDRGYGYTF
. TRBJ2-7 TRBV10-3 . TGTGCCATCAGTGCAATAGGGAGCGGAAACTACGAGCAGTACTTC CAISAIGSGNYEQYF
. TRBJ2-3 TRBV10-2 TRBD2 TGCGCCAGCCGACTTCTCCTAGCGGGGGGGATCTTCAGCACAGATACGCAGTATTTT CASRLLLAGGIFSTDTQYF
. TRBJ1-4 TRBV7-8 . TGTGCCAGCAGCTTAGGCAGGGTGGGGTCTAATGAAAAACTGTTTTTT CASSLGRVGSNEKLFF
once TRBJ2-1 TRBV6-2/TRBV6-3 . TGTGCCAGCAGTTACAGGACTACCGTCGGCAATGAGCAGTTCTTC CASSYRTTVGNEQFF
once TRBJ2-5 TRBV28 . TGTGCCAGCAGTTTAAGCCTGTCCCAAGAGACCCAGTACTTC CASSLSLSQETQYF
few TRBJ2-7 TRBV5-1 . TGCGCCAGCAGCTTCGGGGGAACCTACGAGCAGTACTTC CASSFGGTYEQYF
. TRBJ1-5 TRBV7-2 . TGTGCCAGCAGCTTCGACAGTTATGGCAATCAGCCCCAGCATTTT CASSFDSYGNQPQHF
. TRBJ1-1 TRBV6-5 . TGTGCCAGCAGTTCGGACCGGCGGGACACTGAAGCTTTCTTT CASSSDRRDTEAFF
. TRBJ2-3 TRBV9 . TGTGCCAGCAGCGTACAGGGCGGCGATACGCAGTATTTT CASSVQGGDTQYF
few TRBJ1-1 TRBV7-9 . TGTGCCAGCAATTCTCAGGGAAGGGGCACTGAAGCTTTCTTT CASNSQGRGTEAFF
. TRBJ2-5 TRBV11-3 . TGTGCCAGCAGCTCGACTATACAAGAGACCCAGTACTTC CASSSTIQETQYF
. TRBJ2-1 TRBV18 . TGTGCCAGCGCCAGGACAGAATCCTACAATGAGCAGTTCTTC CASARTESYNEQFF
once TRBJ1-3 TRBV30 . TGTGCCTGGAGCCCGGGAGGTGGAAACACCATATATTTT CAWSPGGGNTIYF
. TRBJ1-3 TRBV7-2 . TGTGCCAGCAGCCCAAATCGAATAGCTGGAAACACCATATATTTT CASSPNRIAGNTIYF
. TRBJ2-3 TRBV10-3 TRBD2 TGTGCCATCAGTGAGTCAGAGCTCCGAGGACTTCTAGCGGGAGAGCGGGCGCAGTATTTT CAISESELRGLLAGERAQYF
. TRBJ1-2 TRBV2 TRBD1 TGTGCCAGCAGTGACGGACAGGGAAGTCGTTATGGCTACACCTTC CASSDGQGSRYGYTF
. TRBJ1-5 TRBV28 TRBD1 TGTGCCAGCACCGGGACAGTCGGTCAGCCCCAGCATTTT CASTGTVGQPQHF
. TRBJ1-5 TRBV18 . TGTGCCAGCTCACCAACGGTTCTCAATCAGCCCCAGCATTTT CASSPTVLNQPQHF
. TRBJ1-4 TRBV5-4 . TGTGCCAGCAGACGACAAGAGAATGAAAAACTGTTTTTT CASRRQENEKLFF
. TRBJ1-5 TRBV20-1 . TGCAGTGCTAGTAATGGGCCCGATCAGCCCCAGCATTTT CSASNGPDQPQHF
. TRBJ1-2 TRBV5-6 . TGTGCCAGCAGCCCCCGGACAACTAACTATGGCTACACCTTC CASSPRTTNYGYTF
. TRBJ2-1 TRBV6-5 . TGTGCCAGCAGTTATGGAGGGATTGATAGGAATGAGCAGTTCTTC CASSYGGIDRNEQFF
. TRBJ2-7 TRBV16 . TGTGCCAGCAGTCTAAACTACGAGCAGTACTTC CASSLNYEQYF
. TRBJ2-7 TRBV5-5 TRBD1 TGTGCCAGCAGCTCCTGGGGACAGGCCGGCTACGAGCAGTACTTC CASSSWGQAGYEQYF
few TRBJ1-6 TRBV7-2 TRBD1 TGTGCCAGCAGCAACCGGGACAGGGTTTCACCCCTCCACTTT CASSNRDRVSPLHF
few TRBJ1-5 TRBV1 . TGCACCAGCAGCCCGCAAGTCAGGGATAGCAATCAGCCCCAGCATTTT CTSSPQVRDSNQPQHF
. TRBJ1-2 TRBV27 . TGTGCCAGCAGTCGGGGGGGGGTGTATGGCTACACCTTC CASSRGGVYGYTF
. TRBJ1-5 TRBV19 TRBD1 TGTGCCAGTAGTACGGGACAGGGATTTACCAATCAGCCCCAGCATTTT CASSTGQGFTNQPQHF
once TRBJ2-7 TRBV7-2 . TGTGCCAGCAGCTCCAACTACGAGCAGTACTTC CASSSNYEQYF
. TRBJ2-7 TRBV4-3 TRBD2 TGCGCCAGCAGCCAATTCGGGGGGGACGGCGGCGAGCAGTACTTC CASSQFGGDGGEQYF
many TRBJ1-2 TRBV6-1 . TGTGCCAGCAGTGAAACTGACAAGAGTGGCTACACCTTC CASSETDKSGYTF
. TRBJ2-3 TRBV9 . TGTGCCAGCAGCGTACGGGTAGACACAGATACGCAGTATTTT CASSVRVDTDTQYF
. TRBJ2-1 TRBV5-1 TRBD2 TGCGCCAGCAGTTTGCGGGAGAATCCCAATGAGCAGTTCTTC CASSLRENPNEQFF
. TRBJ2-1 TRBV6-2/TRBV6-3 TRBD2 TGTGCCAGCAGTTATAGCCTAGCGGGAGGACTGTACAATGAGCAGTTCTTC CASSYSLAGGLYNEQFF
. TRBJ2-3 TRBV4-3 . TGCGCCAGCAGCCAAGGAGTTACCCAAAGTACGCAGTATTTT CASSQGVTQSTQYF
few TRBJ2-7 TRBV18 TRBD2 TGTGCCAGCTCACCGGGGAGGGCGGGACACGAGCAGTACTTC CASSPGRAGHEQYF
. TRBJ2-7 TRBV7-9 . TGTGCCAGCATCCGAGAAGGGGGTCCTTTCTACGAGCAGTACTTC CASIREGGPFYEQYF
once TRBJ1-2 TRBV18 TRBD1 TGTGCCAGCTCACTTGGACAGGGGGCAGACTATGGCTACACCTTC CASSLGQGADYGYTF
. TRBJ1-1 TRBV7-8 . TGTGCCAGCAGCTTAGAGGGACGCGGGGGCACTGAAGCTTTCTTT CASSLEGRGGTEAFF
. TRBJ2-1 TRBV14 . TGTGCCAGCAGCCAAGTCAGGGTTGCCTACAATGAGCAGTTCTTC CASSQVRVAYNEQFF